One and the same sample provided the 13 T cell receptor beta chains below, sequenced in a study of blood T cells in healthy people across ages. Then a second PCR, running about 7 to 11 cycles, was carried out with a sample-barcoded 5' primer and a J-beta primer mix. TCRdb reanalysed the 5' RACE reads using MiXCR and keeps one entry per CDR3 protein. The profile shows around 990,000 distinct CDR3 sequences, under 30% of them singletons. These data were likewise used in another study, on T cells of mothers and their children.

The source material was blood. The receptors stem from a girl aged 2 to 9 in good health.

This chain joins TRBV12-3 or TRBV12-4 and TRBJ2-1; TRBD1 might be the D (6 bases). The J call is doubtful: the DNA matches TRBJ2-5 better. The CDR3 has 14 residues. Written as DNA, the CDR3 is TGTGCCAGCAGGCGACAGGCTCCCCAAGAGACCCAGTACTTC. Protein product: CASRRQAPQETQYF.

In its sample, this clonotype was seen a few times. CDR3 sequence: CASGQGDTIYF. The CDR3, as DNA: TGTGCCAGTGGACAGGGGGACACCATATATTTT. The chain is built from TRBV6-6 and TRBJ1-3; 10 bases map to TRBD1. The junction had 1 base not matched to a gene; V was cut back by 9 bases and J by 8 bases. Germline V gene data show CDR1 as MNHNY and CDR2 as SVGAGI (reference sequence). The CDR3 is 11 residues long.

This clonotype was detected many times. The chain recombines TRBV25-1 with TRBJ2-6; D remains unclear. Germline CDR1 MGHDK, CDR2 SYGVNS. V lost 3 bases to trimming and J lost 4 bases, with 4 bases between them. The CDR3 consists of 13 residues. CDR3 DNA sequence: TGTGCCAGCAGTGAGTCAGGGGCCAACGTCCTGACTTTC. It codes for CASSESGANVLTF.

This clonotype was detected only a few times. The V gene is TRBV20-1, the J gene TRBJ1-2; 10 bases agree with TRBD1. Trimming cost V 3 bases and J 4 bases; bases outside gene matches: 8. This CDR3 contains 15 residues. Looked up from germline, CDR1 is DFQATT and CDR2 is SNEGSKA (reference sequence). The CDR3 reads CSASGPGQGTYGYTF. In DNA form, the CDR3 reads TGCAGTGCTAGCGGACCGGGACAGGGGACCTATGGCTACACCTTC.

This clonotype has a handful of counts. The DNA of the CDR3 is TGTGCCAGCAGCATACTAGTCGGTATTTCGGGGAGCGGCTACACCTTC. Translated: CASSILVGISGSGYTF. V usage is TRBV7-2 and J usage is TRBJ1-2, with unresolved D. Trimming left V 5 bases short and J 8 bases short, with 24 bases between. This CDR3 comprises 16 residues. Germline V gives CDR1 SGHTA, CDR2 FQGNSA.

The sample holds a few counts of this clonotype. Because it lacks the conserved phenylalanine or tryptophan at the end, this CDR3 is likely a read error. The chain is built from TRBV7-9 and TRBJ1-4; D remains ambiguous. The CDR3 is made up of 17 amino acids. Per the germline V gene, CDR1 is SEHNR and CDR2 is FQNEAQ (reference sequence). Deletions cut 4 bases from V and 6 bases from J, with 21 bases between. CDR3 protein: CASSSDMAARSYEKLFL. The CDR3 DNA reads as TGTGCCAGCAGCTCCGATATGGCGGCCAGATCCTATGAAAAACTGTTTCTT.

The table lists this clonotype with a few counts. V usage is TRBV27 and J usage is TRBJ1-5; 7 nucleotides align to TRBD1. The V segment lost 5 bases and the J segment 3 bases; nucleotides outside the gene matches: 7. The CDR3 contains 15 residues. Looked up from germline, CDR1 is MNHEY and CDR2 is SMNVEV (reference sequence). The CDR3 loop reads CASSEVRGDNQPQHF. CDR3 nucleotide sequence: TGTGCCAGCAGTGAGGTCAGGGGGGACAATCAGCCCCAGCATTTT.

This clonotype came up a few times. This rearrangement joins TRBV10-2 to TRBJ2-3, with TRBD2 matching over 7 bases. CDR3 size: 15 residues. CDR1 is WSHSY, CDR2 SAAADI, per germline. Unmatched junction bases numbered 10, after V lost 9 bases and J lost 1 base. The CDR3 nucleotides read TGCGCCAGTAAAGAGAGCGGGATCCGCACAGATACGCAGTATTTT. It codes for CASKESGIRTDTQYF.

This clonotype showed up just a few times. The V and J genes are TRBV7-9 and TRBJ1-1; 7 bases align to TRBD1. This CDR3 region has 13 residues. The ends lost 4 bases at V and 7 bases at J; junction bases unmatched: 6. In germline, CDR1 is SEHNR, CDR2 FQNEAQ (reference sequence). CDR3 loop: CASSSRRDSEAFF. The CDR3 DNA follows: TGTGCCAGCAGCTCACGCCGGGACAGTGAAGCTTTCTTT.

This clonotype was counted a few times. This sequence joins TRBV15 and TRBJ2-7; the D is unclear. With 0 bases removed from V and 0 bases from J, the gap between germline ends came to 12 bases. The CDR3 has 16 residues. Looked up from germline, CDR1 is LNHNV and CDR2 is YYDKDF (reference sequence). CDR3 nucleotides: TGTGCCACCAGCAGAGATTTAGAGGCCCGCTCCTACGAGCAGTACTTC. Its protein is CATSRDLEARSYEQYF.

V gene TRBV21-1 combines with J gene TRBJ2-7; the DNA was not used to check the table's D call, TRBD1. TRBV21-1 corresponds to a pseudogene. The CDR3 consists of 11 residues. The CDR3 here is CAGATPWEQYF. The CDR3 DNA reads as TGTGCGGGGGCGACACCGTGGGAGCAGTACTTC.

Only a few counts were recorded for this clonotype. V usage is TRBV5-1 and J usage is TRBJ2-2; TRBD1 agrees at 8 bases. Germline V gene sequence: CDR1 SGHRS, CDR2 YFSETQ. V lost 0 bases to trimming and J lost 7 bases; unmatched junction nucleotides: 2. This CDR3 comprises 14 residues. The CDR3 coding sequence is TGCGCCAGCAGCTTGGCAGGGGGCGGCGGGGAGCTGTTTTTT. This encodes CASSLAGGGGELFF.

This clonotype was detected only a few times. V usage is TRBV2 and J usage is TRBJ2-1; 8 nucleotides line up with TRBD1. CDR1 SNHLY and CDR2 FYNNEI come from the germline V gene. The CDR3 contains 15 residues. Trimming at V came to 2 bases and at J to 6 bases, leaving 6 bases not matched to a gene. The CDR3, as DNA: TGTGCCAGCAGTGAATGGCAGGGGGCCGGCAATGAGCAGTTCTTC. It specifies CASSEWQGAGNEQFF.